A selection of T cell receptor beta chains follows, all from one sample in a study of brain T cells in children with intractable seizures. Profiling relied on immunoSEQ multiplex PCR, and the TCRdb table lists in-frame clones only, not all of them. The table has some 10,000 clones, roughly three quarters seen once. Specimen: resected brain tissue, collected at surgery. Receptors originate from a girl aged 2-15 years with tuberous sclerosis and intractable seizures. CDR3s include the opening cysteine and the closing phenylalanine or tryptophan. Fields, in order: V gene, D gene, clone size, J gene, CDR3 protein, CDR3 DNA. A D gene is named only where the DNA matches it firmly. Size is omitted from some rows. Given values are once, few, many or a class for expanded clones.

TRBV19	NA	medium-sized	TRBJ1-6	CASSPWTAYNSPLHF	TGTGCCAGTAGTCCGTGGACAGCCTATAATTCACCCCTCCACTTT
TRBV15	TRBD1	NA	TRBJ2-1	CATSRSGTGEDEQFF	TGTGCCACCAGCAGATCCGGGACAGGGGAGGATGAGCAGTTCTTC
TRBV25-1	NA	NA	TRBJ1-1	CASSEFWRTEAFF	TGTGCCAGCAGTGAATTTTGGAGGACTGAAGCTTTCTTT
TRBV6-1	NA	NA	TRBJ1-2	CASSEGRPNINYGYTF	TGTGCCAGCAGTGAGGGCCGACCGAATATTAACTATGGCTACACCTTC
TRBV6-5	NA	NA	TRBJ2-3	CASSYSPDTQYF	TGTGCCAGCAGTTACTCGCCAGATACGCAGTATTTT
TRBV28	NA	NA	TRBJ1-2	CASSVTEDLRGYTF	TGTGCCAGCAGTGTGACGGAGGACCTCAGAGGCTACACCTTC
TRBV6-2/TRBV6-3	TRBD1	NA	TRBJ2-5	CASSLGTAQETQYF	TGTGCCAGCAGCCTAGGGACAGCTCAAGAGACCCAGTACTTC
TRBV27	TRBD2	few	TRBJ2-3	CASRSLAGRADTQYF	TGTGCCAGCAGATCTCTAGCGGGCCGGGCGGATACGCAGTATTTT
TRBV6-1	NA	NA	TRBJ1-1	CASSDPGAFWSGDTEAFF	TGTGCCAGCAGTGATCCGGGGGCCTTCTGGAGCGGGGACACTGAAGCTTTCTTT
TRBV6-1	NA	NA	TRBJ1-1	CASSADRMNSGPNAFF	TGTGCCAGCAGTGCCGACAGGATGAATTCGGGGCCGAACGCTTTCTTT
TRBV4-1	NA	hyperexpanded	TRBJ2-2	CASSPYATGDGGELFF	TGCGCCAGCAGCCCCTACGCGACTGGGGACGGCGGGGAGCTGTTTTTT
TRBV9	NA	NA	TRBJ1-4	CASSVGSTNEKLFF	TGTGCCAGCAGCGTAGGATCGACTAATGAAAAACTGTTTTTT
TRBV10-3	TRBD2	NA	TRBJ2-1	CAIQRGGGNEQFF	TGTGCCATCCAGCGGGGGGGCGGAAATGAGCAGTTCTTC
TRBV9	NA	large	TRBJ2-7	CASSDGGGGNIYEQYF	TGTGCCAGCAGCGACGGAGGGGGGGGGAACATCTACGAGCAGTACTTC
TRBV28	TRBD1	NA	TRBJ1-2	CASIQGAAYGYTF	TGTGCCAGCATACAGGGGGCTGCCTATGGCTACACCTTC
TRBV7-9	NA	NA	TRBJ2-1	CASSLVGSYNEQFF	TGTGCCAGCAGCTTAGTTGGGTCCTACAATGAGCAGTTCTTC
TRBV7-2	TRBD1	once	TRBJ2-7	CASSSWAPYRDRGLYEQYF	TGTGCCAGCAGCTCGTGGGCCCCTTACCGGGACAGGGGGCTATACGAGCAGTACTTC